A single T cell receptor beta chain is shown here with its context. Germline-derived CDR1 and CDR2 are WSHSY and SAAADI. This CDR3 region has 14 residues. Deletions cut 8 bases from V and 5 bases from J, with 19 bases between. The assay was immunoSEQ multiplex PCR, and TCRdb's table has in-frame clones only and misses some. This repertoire shows some 110,000 clones, 85% to 95% found once; its top ten account for 1.6%. The entry originates in a study of T cell changes during pregnancy in multiple sclerosis. The gene calls are TRBV10-2 and TRBJ2-7, with D perhaps matching TRBD1 (5 bases). This receptor was identified in a female donor with multiple sclerosis, enrolled in a pregnancy study. This material consisted of peripheral blood, taken after pregnancy. The chain's CDR3 is CASGRETGFHEQYF. The CDR3, as DNA: TGCGCCAGCGGCCGAGAAACAGGTTTCCACGAGCAGTACTTC.